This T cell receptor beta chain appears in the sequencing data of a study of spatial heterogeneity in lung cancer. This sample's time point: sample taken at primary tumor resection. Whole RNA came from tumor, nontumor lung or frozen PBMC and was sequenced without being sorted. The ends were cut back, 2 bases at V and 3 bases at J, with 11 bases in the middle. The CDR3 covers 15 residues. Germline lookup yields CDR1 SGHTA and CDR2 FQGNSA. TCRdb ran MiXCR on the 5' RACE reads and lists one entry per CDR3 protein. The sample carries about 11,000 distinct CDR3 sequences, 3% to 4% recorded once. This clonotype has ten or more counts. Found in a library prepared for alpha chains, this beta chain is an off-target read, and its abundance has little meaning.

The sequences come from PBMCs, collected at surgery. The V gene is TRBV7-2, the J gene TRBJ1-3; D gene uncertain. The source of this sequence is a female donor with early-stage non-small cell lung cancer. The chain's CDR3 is CASSLYSGYGNTIYF. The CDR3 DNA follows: TGTGCCAGCAGCTTATATTCAGGCTATGGAAACACCATATATTTT.